The 8 T cell receptor beta chains reported below all come from one sample, sequenced in a study of T cells in Graves' hyperthyroidism and ophthalmopathy. What was amplified from RNA transcripts were TCR beta CDR3 regions. HTBI primers drove first-round RT-PCR of the TCR CDR3. Each CDR3 protein is one row after TCRdb ran MiXCR on the multiplex PCR reads. The sample has 400,000 to 550,000 distinct CDR3 sequences; about 15% are singletons. Source material: blood. All receptors derive from a woman younger than 35 with Graves' hyperthyroidism.

The chain employs TRBV5-1 and TRBJ1-2; TRBD1 agrees at 7 bases. The V gene's germline CDR1 is SGHRS and CDR2 YFSETQ. There are 16 residues in the CDR3. With 2 bases clipped from V and 1 base from J, the junction kept 8 bases outside the gene matches. CDR3 sequence reads: CASSLDGTADNYGYTF. CDR3 nucleotide sequence: TGCGCCAGCAGCTTAGATGGGACAGCGGATAACTATGGCTACACCTTC.

This clonotype was detected many times. V gene TRBV9 combines with J gene TRBJ1-1; the match to TRBD1 covers 7 bases. This CDR3 comprises 16 residues. The V segment lost 0 bases and the J segment 1 base; nucleotides outside the gene matches: 6. CDR1 and CDR2 from the germline V gene are SGDLS and YYNGEE. The CDR3: CASSVGGGQRNTEAFF. The CDR3 nucleotides are TGTGCCAGCAGCGTAGGGGGGGGACAGAGGAACACTGAAGCTTTCTTT.

The sample holds many counts of this clonotype. The gene calls are TRBV4-1 and TRBJ2-3; D tentatively reads TRBD1 or TRBD2 (6 bases each). CDR1 and CDR2 from the germline V gene are MGHRA and YSYEKL. The CDR3 runs to 14 residues. V was trimmed by 0 bases and J by 6 bases, leaving 10 bases between them. The CDR3 spells CASSQDRGGDTQYF. In DNA, the CDR3 is TGCGCCAGCAGCCAAGATCGAGGGGGGGATACGCAGTATTTT.

The sample holds many counts of this clonotype. The V call is TRBV6-5, the J call TRBJ2-7; TRBD2 aligns across 7 bases. Trimming at V came to 6 bases and at J to 3 bases, leaving 2 bases not matched to a gene. Germline V CDR1 and CDR2: MNHEY, SVGAGI. This CDR3 has 12 residues. CDR3 nucleotides: TGTGCCAGCAGCTGGACTAGCTACGAGCAGTACGTC. Its translation: CASSWTSYEQYV.

This clonotype was recorded a few times. The rearrangement links TRBV9 to TRBJ2-5, with 9 positions matching TRBD1. Germline trimming cut 3 bases from V and 4 bases from J; bases unmatched to any gene: 10. The CDR3 covers 16 residues. The germline CDR1 and CDR2 sequences are SGDLS and YYNGEE. The CDR3 DNA is TGTGCCAGCAGCGACTCTCCCGGGACAGGGATAGAGACCCAGTACTTC. Its translation is CASSDSPGTGIETQYF. The entire variable domain, with the rest obtained from reference TRBV9 and TRBJ2-5, is as follows: DSGVTQTPKHLITATGQRVTLRCSPRSGDLSVYWYQQSLDQGLQFLIQYYNGEERAKGNILERFSAQQFPDLHSELNLSSLELGDSALYFCASSDSPGTGIETQYFGPGTRLLVL.

This clonotype has a count of ten or more. This chain uses TRBV12-3 or TRBV12-4 with TRBJ2-1, with 10 bases lining up with TRBD2. The V segment lost 3 bases and the J segment 5 bases; nucleotides outside the gene matches: 4. This CDR3 is built from 15 residues. CDR3 region: CASSLTSGLHNEQFF. CDR3 sequence (DNA): TGTGCCAGCAGTTTGACTAGCGGGCTTCACAATGAGCAGTTCTTC.

This clonotype was observed a handful of times. The chain joins TRBV6-2 or TRBV6-3 to TRBJ2-7; no clear D. The V gene lost 6 bases and the J gene lost 5 bases, with 8 bases spanning the gap. The germline CDR1 and CDR2 sequences are MNHEY and SVGEGT. This CDR3 comprises 11 residues. CDR3 region: CASRRIDEQYF. The CDR3 bases are TGTGCCAGCAGGAGGATCGACGAGCAGTACTTC.

This clonotype was recorded at least ten times. This rearrangement joins TRBV28 to TRBJ2-2; D possibly corresponds to TRBD1 (5 bases). In germline, CDR1 is MDHEN, CDR2 SYDVKM. The CDR3 has 18 residues. V was trimmed by 6 bases and J by 1 base, leaving 21 bases between them. The CDR3 sequence: CASSPPVLGPQNTGELFF. CDR3 sequence (DNA): TGTGCCAGCAGCCCACCAGTGTTGGGGCCACAGAACACCGGGGAGCTGTTTTTT.